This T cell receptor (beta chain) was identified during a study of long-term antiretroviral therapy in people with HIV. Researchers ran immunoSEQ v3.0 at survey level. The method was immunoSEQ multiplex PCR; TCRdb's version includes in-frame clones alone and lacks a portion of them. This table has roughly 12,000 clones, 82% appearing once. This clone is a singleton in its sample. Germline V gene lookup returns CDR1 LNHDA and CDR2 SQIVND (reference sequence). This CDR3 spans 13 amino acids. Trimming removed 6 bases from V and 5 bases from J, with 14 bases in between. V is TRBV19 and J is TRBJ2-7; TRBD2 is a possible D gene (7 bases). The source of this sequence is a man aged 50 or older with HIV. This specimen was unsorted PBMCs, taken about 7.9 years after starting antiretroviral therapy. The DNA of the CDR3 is TGTGCCAGTAGCCCTAAGGGGGGGGACGAGCAGTACTTC. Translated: CASSPKGGDEQYF.